This record looks at one T cell receptor beta chain sequence and its context. This sample stems from a study of blood T cell repertoires in COVID-19. The overall study: Specimens from acute and convalescent COVID-19 originated in the United States, Italy and Spain. PBMCs, B-cell-depleted T cells, or T cells were the source of the cDNA or gDNA that made up the material.

Methods used by the authors: Amplifying reference gene primers gave estimates of nucleated cell counts. Data came from immunoSEQ multiplex PCR; TCRdb stores just in-frame clones and leaves some out. That table supplies the V and J calls and clone size; D and trimming were determined from the DNA. The sample gives approximately 300,000 clones, more than 80% of which show up once; approximately 6.5% is in the top ten. The V and J ends lost 0 bases and 5 bases respectively, with 14 bases between them. Germline CDR1 and CDR2: SGDLS and YYNGEE. This CDR3 has 15 residues. Sequencing was carried out using peripheral blood. The TCR sequence derives from a man aged 18 to 29 who had recovered from COVID-19. The rearrangement uses TRBV9 and TRBJ1-2; D gene ambiguous. The CDR3 sequence: CASSVGEGDAYGYTF. The CDR3, as DNA: TGTGCCAGCAGCGTAGGGGAGGGAGACGCATATGGCTACACCTTC.